The 8 T cell receptor beta chains presented below share a single source sample, sequenced in a study of response to subunit inactivated influenza vaccine. From the RT-PCR reads, TCRdb called clonotypes with MiXCR, one entry per CDR3 protein. This sample yields a few hundred thousand distinct CDR3 sequences, of which around 15% are seen a single time; around 10% belongs to the top ten. The specimen was PBMCs from blood, collected approximately 13 days after vaccination. The receptors come from a man aged 45-65 years who received an inactivated influenza vaccine.

This clonotype came up a few times. The rearrangement links TRBV7-2 to TRBJ2-5; unclear D gene. Germline V gives CDR1 SGHTA, CDR2 FQGNSA. The ends were cut back, 5 bases at V and 5 bases at J, with 15 bases in the middle. This CDR3 is 14 amino acids long. The CDR3 DNA sequence: TGTGCCAGCAGCCCCCATTCCCTTGGGGAGACCCAGTACTTC. It translates to CASSPHSLGETQYF. Drawing the rest from reference TRBV7-2 and TRBJ2-5, the complete variable domain is GAGVSQSPSNKVTEKGKDVELRCDPISGHTALYWYRQSLGQGLEFLIYFQGNSAPDKSGLPSDRFSAERTGGSVSTLTIQRTQQEDSAVYLCASSPHSLGETQYFGPGTRLLVL.

The J gene is TRBJ2-3, the V gene TRBV18; 8 bases map to TRBD2. Germline loops: CDR1 KGHSH, CDR2 LQKENI. With V trimmed by 1 base and J by 4 bases, 7 bases remained unmatched. The CDR3 runs to 16 residues. The CDR3 nucleotides are TGTGCCAGCTCACCACGTTCTAGCGGGTGGTCAGATACGCAGTATTTT. This codes for CASSPRSSGWSDTQYF.

The chain combines TRBV4-2 with TRBJ2-1; 7 bases line up with TRBD2. Unmatched junction bases numbered 15, after V lost 1 base and J lost 9 bases. CDR1 and CDR2 (germline): LGHNA, YNFKEQ. This CDR3 region has 17 residues. The CDR3 sequence is CASSQVTWTSYFSEQFF. CDR3 nucleotides: TGTGCCAGCAGCCAAGTTACATGGACTAGTTATTTTAGTGAGCAGTTCTTC.

This chain joins TRBV6-5 and TRBJ1-1, with 8 bases that match TRBD1. The CDR3 spans 13 residues. J was trimmed by 10 bases and V by 5 bases; bases with no gene match: 9. CDR1 is MNHEY and CDR2 is SVGAGI in the germline V gene. This chain's CDR3 is CASSHGQGVGAFF. CDR3 nucleotide sequence: TGTGCCAGCAGTCACGGACAGGGAGTGGGAGCTTTCTTT.

V is TRBV6-5 and J is TRBJ2-1; TRBD1 matches at 7 bases. Germline-derived CDR1 and CDR2 are MNHEY and SVGAGI. The CDR3 has 14 amino acids. J gave up 10 bases and V 2 bases, and 8 bases lay outside the gene matches. The CDR3 sequence: CASSYTATGAEQFF. DNA for the CDR3: TGTGCCAGCAGTTACACAGCCACAGGGGCGGAGCAGTTCTTC.

This clonotype was found a few times. The genes are TRBV4-3 and TRBJ2-1; 8 bases are shared with TRBD2. Trimming cost V 7 bases and J 1 base; bases outside gene matches: 6. Germline CDR1 LGHNA, CDR2 YSLEER. The CDR3 extends over 15 amino acids. The CDR3 protein is CASKIAGNSYNEQFF. In DNA form, the CDR3 reads TGCGCCAGCAAGATAGCGGGAAATTCCTACAATGAGCAGTTCTTC.

The sample holds a few counts of this clonotype. J is TRBJ2-2 and V is TRBV7-2; TRBD2 agrees at 13 bases. The germline V gene encodes CDR1 SGHTA and CDR2 FQGNSA. The CDR3 totals 15 residues. The trim removed 4 bases at V and 13 bases at J, leaving 9 bases unmatched. The CDR3 region has the DNA TGTGCCAGCAGCTCGCCGGGACTAGCGGGACTATCGCTGTTTTTT. Encoded protein: CASSSPGLAGLSLFF.

This clonotype came up a few times. The chain uses TRBV2 and TRBJ2-7; 10 bases agree with TRBD2. In germline, CDR1 is SNHLY, CDR2 FYNNEI. The CDR3 covers 15 residues. V was pared by 6 bases and J by 4 bases, with 9 bases of the junction left unmatched. The CDR3: CASRAEAGGSYEQYF. The CDR3 DNA sequence: TGTGCCAGCAGGGCCGAAGCGGGAGGGTCTTACGAGCAGTACTTC.